This T cell receptor (beta chain) was sequenced in a study of shared clonotypes between healthy human individuals. This CDR3 is built from 14 residues. Germline loops: CDR1 SGHRS, CDR2 YFSETQ. V was clipped by 0 bases and J by 0 bases, with 7 bases between them. Splitting of CD4+ cells produced CD45RA+ naive and CD45RA-negative memory subsets. Sorted-subset replicate PCRs used 200 to 250 ng DNA, about 30,000 T cell genomes. Only in-frame clones appear in the TCRdb table, and some are missing; sequencing was by immunoSEQ multiplex PCR. The sample includes 2 million to 2.5 million clones, around 92% of them seen just once. Findings of the study overall: Researchers sampled only blood; tissue repertoires likely differ. Of the naive CD4 clonotypes, around 5% were shared across a handful of donors.

Concerning this clone itself: Its antigen is currently unknown. The same CDR3 also results from other DNA sequences found in this sample.

Sequenced: naive CD4+ T cells from PBMCs. Subset: CD45RA+ positively selected. The chain joins TRBV5-1 to TRBJ2-7; D is unresolved. This sequence was found in a man between 18 and 29 years old in good health. Some clones in this sample may be carry-over from other donors' samples. CDR3 nucleotides: TGCGCCAGCAGCTTGGTAGGACCCTCCTACGAGCAGTACTTC. Amino acid sequence: CASSLVGPSYEQYF.